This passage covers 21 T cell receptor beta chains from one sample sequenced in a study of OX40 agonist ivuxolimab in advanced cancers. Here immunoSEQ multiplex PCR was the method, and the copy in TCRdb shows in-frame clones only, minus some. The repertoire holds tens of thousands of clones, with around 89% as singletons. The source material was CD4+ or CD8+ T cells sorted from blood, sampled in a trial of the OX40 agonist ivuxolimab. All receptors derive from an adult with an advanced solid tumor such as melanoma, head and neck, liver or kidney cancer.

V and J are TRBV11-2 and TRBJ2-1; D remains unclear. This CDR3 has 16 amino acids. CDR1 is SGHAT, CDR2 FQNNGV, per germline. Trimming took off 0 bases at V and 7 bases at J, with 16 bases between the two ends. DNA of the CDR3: TGTGCCAGCAGCTTAGAACCCTACTGGGTGGGGAATGAGCAGTTCTTC. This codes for CASSLEPYWVGNEQFF.

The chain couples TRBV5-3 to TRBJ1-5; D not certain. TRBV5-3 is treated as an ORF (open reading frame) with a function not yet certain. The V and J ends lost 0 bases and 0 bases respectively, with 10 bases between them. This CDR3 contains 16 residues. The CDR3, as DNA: TGTGCCAGAAGCTTGGCCCCACTTTATAGCAATCAGCCCCAGCATTTT. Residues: CARSLAPLYSNQPQHF.

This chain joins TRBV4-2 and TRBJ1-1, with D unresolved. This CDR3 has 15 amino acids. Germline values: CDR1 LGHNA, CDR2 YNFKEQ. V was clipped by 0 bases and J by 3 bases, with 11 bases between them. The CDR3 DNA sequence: TGTGCCAGCAGCCAAGAAAGAGGGCCCTACACTGAAGCTTTCTTT. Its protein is CASSQERGPYTEAFF.

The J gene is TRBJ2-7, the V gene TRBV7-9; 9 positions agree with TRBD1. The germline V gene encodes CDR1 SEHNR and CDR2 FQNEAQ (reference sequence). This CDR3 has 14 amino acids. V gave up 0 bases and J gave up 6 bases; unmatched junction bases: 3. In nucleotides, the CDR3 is TGTGCCAGCAGCTTAGCGGGGACAGGGACCGAGCAGTACTTC. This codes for CASSLAGTGTEQYF.

The CDR3 coding sequence is TGTGCCAGTAGTATAGCGTTTCTACGTCACTATGGCTACACCTTC. Translating it yields CASSIAFLRHYGYTF. V gene TRBV19 combines with J gene TRBJ1-2, with D unclear. Germline CDR1 LNHDA, CDR2 SQIVND (reference sequence). The CDR3 extends over 15 amino acids. Between the trimmed V and J ends, which lost 1 base and 3 bases, there was a span of 12 bases.

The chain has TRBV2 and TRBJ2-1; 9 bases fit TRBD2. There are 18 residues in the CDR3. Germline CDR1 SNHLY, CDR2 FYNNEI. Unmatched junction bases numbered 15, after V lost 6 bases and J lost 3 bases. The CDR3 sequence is CASSPRRGREGIYNEQFF. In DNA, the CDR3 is TGTGCCAGCAGCCCCCGAAGAGGGCGGGAGGGCATCTACAATGAGCAGTTCTTC.

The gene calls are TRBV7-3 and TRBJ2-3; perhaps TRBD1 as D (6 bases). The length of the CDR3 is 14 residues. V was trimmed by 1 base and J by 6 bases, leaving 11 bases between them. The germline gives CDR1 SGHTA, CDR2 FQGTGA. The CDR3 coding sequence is TGTGCCAGCAGCTTAATCCCAGGGGCCGATACGCAGTATTTT. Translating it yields CASSLIPGADTQYF.

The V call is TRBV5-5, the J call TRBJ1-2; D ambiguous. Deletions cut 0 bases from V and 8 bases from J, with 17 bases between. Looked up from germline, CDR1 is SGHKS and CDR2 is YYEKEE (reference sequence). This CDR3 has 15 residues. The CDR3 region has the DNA TGTGCCAGCAGCTTGGACCCGGCGGGTTTTCGGGGCTACACCTTC. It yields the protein CASSLDPAGFRGYTF.

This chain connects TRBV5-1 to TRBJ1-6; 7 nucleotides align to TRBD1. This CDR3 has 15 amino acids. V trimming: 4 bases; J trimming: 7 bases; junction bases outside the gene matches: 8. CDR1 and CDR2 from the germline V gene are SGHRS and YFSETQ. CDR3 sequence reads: CASSGRDRTNSPLHF. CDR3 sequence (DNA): TGCGCCAGCAGCGGACGGGACAGAACCAATTCACCCCTCCACTTT.

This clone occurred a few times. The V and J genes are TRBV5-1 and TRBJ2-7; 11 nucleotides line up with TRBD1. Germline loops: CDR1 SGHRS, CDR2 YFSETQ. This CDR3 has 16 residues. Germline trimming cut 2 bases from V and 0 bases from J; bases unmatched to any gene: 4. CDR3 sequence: CASSFRTGGNSYEQYF. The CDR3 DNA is TGCGCCAGCAGCTTTAGGACAGGGGGCAACTCCTACGAGCAGTACTTC.

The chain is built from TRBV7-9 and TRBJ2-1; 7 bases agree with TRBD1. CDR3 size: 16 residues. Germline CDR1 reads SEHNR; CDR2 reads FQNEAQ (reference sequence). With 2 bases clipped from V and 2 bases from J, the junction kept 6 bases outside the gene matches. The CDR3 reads CASSLKGAITYNEQFF. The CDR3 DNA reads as TGTGCCAGCAGCTTAAAGGGGGCAATCACCTACAATGAGCAGTTCTTC.

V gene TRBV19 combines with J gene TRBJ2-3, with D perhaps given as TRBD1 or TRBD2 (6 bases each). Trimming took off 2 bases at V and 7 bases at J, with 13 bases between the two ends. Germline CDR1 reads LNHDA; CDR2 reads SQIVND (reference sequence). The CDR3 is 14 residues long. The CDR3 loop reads CASSISGGWNTQYF. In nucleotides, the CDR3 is TGTGCCAGTAGTATATCCGGGGGCTGGAATACGCAGTATTTT.

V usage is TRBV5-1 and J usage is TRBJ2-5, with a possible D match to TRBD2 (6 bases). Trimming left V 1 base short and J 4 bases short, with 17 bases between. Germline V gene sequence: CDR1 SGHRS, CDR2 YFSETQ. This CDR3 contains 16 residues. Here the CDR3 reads CASSLKFGGNVETQYF. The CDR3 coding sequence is TGCGCCAGCAGCTTGAAGTTTGGCGGGAATGTAGAGACCCAGTACTTC.

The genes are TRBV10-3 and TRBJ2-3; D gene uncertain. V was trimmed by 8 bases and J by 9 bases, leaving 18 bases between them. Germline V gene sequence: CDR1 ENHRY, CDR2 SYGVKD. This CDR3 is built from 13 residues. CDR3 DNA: TGTGCCATCTCCCGTGAGTCGCGGCGGACGCAGTATTTT. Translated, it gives CAISRESRRTQYF.

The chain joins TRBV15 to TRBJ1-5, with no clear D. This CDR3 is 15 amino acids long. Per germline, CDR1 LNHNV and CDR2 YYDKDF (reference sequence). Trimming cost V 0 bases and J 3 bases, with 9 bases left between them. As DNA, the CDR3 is TGTGCCACCAGCAGAGATCCAGGCATCAATCAGCCCCAGCATTTT. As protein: CATSRDPGINQPQHF.

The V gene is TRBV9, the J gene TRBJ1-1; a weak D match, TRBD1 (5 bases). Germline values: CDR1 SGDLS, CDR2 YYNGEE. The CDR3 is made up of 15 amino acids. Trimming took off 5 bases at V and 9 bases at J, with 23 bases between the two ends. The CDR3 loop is CASRATGTARAQAFF. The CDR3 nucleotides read TGTGCCAGCAGGGCCACCGGGACGGCAAGAGCACAAGCTTTCTTT.

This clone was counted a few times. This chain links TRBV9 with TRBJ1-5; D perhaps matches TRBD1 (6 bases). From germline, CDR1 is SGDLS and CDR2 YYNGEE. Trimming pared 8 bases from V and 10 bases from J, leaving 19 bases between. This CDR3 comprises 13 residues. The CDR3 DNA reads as TGTGCCAGTGGGCGGGACATCTTACAACCCCAGCATTTT. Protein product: CASGRDILQPQHF.

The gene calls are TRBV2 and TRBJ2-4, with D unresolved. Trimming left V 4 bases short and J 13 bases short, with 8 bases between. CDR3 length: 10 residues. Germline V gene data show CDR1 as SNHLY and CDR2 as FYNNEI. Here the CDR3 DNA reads TGTGCCAGCAGTGGAGTCAGACAGTACTTC. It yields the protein CASSGVRQYF.

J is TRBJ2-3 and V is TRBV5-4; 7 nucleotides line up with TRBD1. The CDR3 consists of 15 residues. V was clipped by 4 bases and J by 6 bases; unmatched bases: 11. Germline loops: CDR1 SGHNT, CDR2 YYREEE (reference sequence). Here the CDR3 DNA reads TGTGCCAGCAGCAGTACAGGGGCCGGCTTCGATACGCAGTATTTT. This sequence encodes CASSSTGAGFDTQYF.

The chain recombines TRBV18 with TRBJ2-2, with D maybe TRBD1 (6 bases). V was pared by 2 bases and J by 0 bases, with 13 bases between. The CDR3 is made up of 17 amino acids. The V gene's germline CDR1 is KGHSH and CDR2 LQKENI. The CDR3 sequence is CASSPGRGDSNTGELFF. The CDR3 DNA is TGTGCCAGCTCACCAGGCAGGGGCGACTCGAACACCGGGGAGCTGTTTTTT.

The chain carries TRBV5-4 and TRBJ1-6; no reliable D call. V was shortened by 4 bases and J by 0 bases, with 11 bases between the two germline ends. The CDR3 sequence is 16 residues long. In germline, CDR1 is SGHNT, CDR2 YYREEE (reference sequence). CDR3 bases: TGTGCCAGCAGCCCGCCCGGCAGCTCCTATAATTCACCCCTCCACTTT. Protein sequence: CASSPPGSSYNSPLHF.